These T cell receptor beta chains were read from a single sample in a study of cytomegalovirus exposure and HLA in healthy donors. Assay: immunoSEQ multiplex PCR; the TCRdb copy retains only in-frame clones and omits some. Of 110,000 to 150,000 clones in the sample, around 79% are singletons; the top ten hold approximately 4%. The source material was PBMCs. All receptors derive from a male donor in good health and CMV-seronegative. Both conserved end residues are part of each CDR3. A D gene is named only where the DNA matches it firmly. Not every row has a clone size; where given, it reads once, few, many or a size class.

d_call j_call v_call clone_size cdr3_nt cdr3_aa
- TRBJ1-2 TRBV27 few TGTGCCAGCAGCCGGACAGAGGCTAACTATGGCTACACCTTC CASSRTEANYGYTF
- TRBJ2-3 TRBV2 - TGTGCCAGCAGTGCGGACAGAAACACAGATACGCAGTATTTT CASSADRNTDTQYF
TRBD1 TRBJ2-5 TRBV5-1 few TGCGCCAGCAGCAAGGGACAGGGCCAAGAGACCCAGTACTTC CASSKGQGQETQYF
TRBD1 TRBJ1-1 TRBV28 - TGTGCCAGCAGTTTAATTGGACAGGGAATGAACACTGAAGCTTTCTTT CASSLIGQGMNTEAFF
TRBD2 TRBJ2-5 TRBV15 - TGTGCCACCAGCAGAGATCCGGGACTAGCGACGGAGACCCAGTACTTC CATSRDPGLATETQYF
- TRBJ2-1 TRBV21-1 - TGTGCCAGCAGCAACGATGGGGCGGGAGAGAATGAGCAGTTCTTC CASSNDGAGENEQFF
- TRBJ2-7 TRBV7-2 - TGTGCCAGCAGCTCCTATCCCTCCTACGAGCAGTACTTC CASSSYPSYEQYF
TRBD1 TRBJ2-7 TRBV6-6 once TGTGCCAGCCAAATCGACAGGGCCAGGTACGAGCAGTACTTC CASQIDRARYEQYF
TRBD2 TRBJ2-1 TRBV11-2 few TGTGCCAGCAGCTTGGGACTAGCGGGAGCTGAGCAGTTCTTC CASSLGLAGAEQFF
- TRBJ1-1 TRBV6-5 - TGTGCCAGCAGTACCCTGACAGGGAACACTGAAGCTTTCTTT CASSTLTGNTEAFF
TRBD1 TRBJ1-2 TRBV5-6 - TGTGCCAGCAGTTTTATTCGGACAGGGGATAAAGGCTACACCTTC CASSFIRTGDKGYTF
- TRBJ2-7 TRBV19 - TGTGCCAGTAGTATGGAACAGGCGGCCTACGAGCAGTACTTC CASSMEQAAYEQYF
- TRBJ1-1 TRBV7-2 - TGTGCCAGCAGCTTAATGGCCCCAAACACTGAAGCTTTCTTT CASSLMAPNTEAFF
- TRBJ2-7 TRBV5-4 - TGTGCCAGCAGCTGGACGGCGGGCGAGCAGTACTTC CASSWTAGEQYF
TRBD2 TRBJ2-4 TRBV7-6 - TGTGCCAGCAGCTTGGTCCTAGCGGGATCCACGGGCAAAAACATTCAGTACTTC CASSLVLAGSTGKNIQYF
- TRBJ1-6 TRBV4-3 - TGCGCCAGCAGCCTCCGGACAGCTTATAATTCACCCCTCCACTTT CASSLRTAYNSPLHF
- TRBJ2-3 TRBV7-3 - TGTGCCAGCAGTTCACAGGGAAGCACAGATACGCAGTATTTT CASSSQGSTDTQYF
- TRBJ2-5 TRBV2 - TGTGCCAGCAGGGACCGGGAGTGGGAGACCCAGTACTTC CASRDREWETQYF
TRBD1 TRBJ2-1 TRBV5-1 - TGCGCCAGCAGAGTCTTGACAGGGGGCTACAATGAGCAGTTCTTC CASRVLTGGYNEQFF
TRBD1 TRBJ2-7 TRBV10-3 - TGTGCCATCAGTGACCCCGGGACAGGCTACGAGCAGTACTTC CAISDPGTGYEQYF
TRBD2 TRBJ2-1 TRBV7-2 - TGTGCCAGCAGCTTACTAGCGGGGAACAATGAGCAGTTCTTC CASSLLAGNNEQFF
- TRBJ2-3 TRBV10-3 few TGTGCCATCAGTGACAGGGTCGCAGATACGCAGTATTTT CAISDRVADTQYF
TRBD2 TRBJ2-1 TRBV9 - TGTGCCAGCAGCGTGGAGCCTCATAGCGGGGGTTGGTTTAGTGAGCAGTTCTTC CASSVEPHSGGWFSEQFF
- TRBJ1-2 TRBV7-9 - TGTGCCAGCAGCTTGGGGGCGCTTGACTATGGCTACACCTTC CASSLGALDYGYTF
TRBD2 TRBJ2-2 TRBV11-3 - TGTGCCAGCAGCTTCAGGGAGGGGACCGGGGAGCTGTTTTTT CASSFREGTGELFF
- TRBJ1-1 TRBV9 - TGTGCCAGCAGCGTATGGGGCCAGCCAAACACTGAAGCTTTCTTT CASSVWGQPNTEAFF
TRBD1 TRBJ2-1 TRBV4-1 - TGCGCCAGCAGCCAAGATGGGCGGACAGGGTCCTACTTAAGCTCCTACAATGAGCAGTTCTTC CASSQDGRTGSYLSSYNEQFF
TRBD2 TRBJ2-3 TRBV9 - TGTGCCAGCAGCATCGGGACTAGCGGCCGCACAGATACGCAGTATTTT CASSIGTSGRTDTQYF
- TRBJ2-5 TRBV18 - TGTGCCAGCTCCCCTAGCGAGGCCCAGTACTTC CASSPSEAQYF
- TRBJ1-1 TRBV4-1 - TGCGCCAGCAGCCAAAGGAGGACAGTTTACACTGAAGCTTTCTTT CASSQRRTVYTEAFF
TRBD2 TRBJ2-7 TRBV19 once TGTGCCAGTAGTATAGGAGCTAGCGGCTACGAGCAGTACTTC CASSIGASGYEQYF
- TRBJ2-3 TRBV7-2 - TGTGCCAGCAGCTCCGAGGGAACCACTAGCACAGATACGCAGTATTTT CASSSEGTTSTDTQYF
TRBD2 TRBJ2-5 TRBV7-2 - TGTGCCAGCAGCCTAGTAGGACTAGCGGGGGGACAAGAGACCCAGTACTTC CASSLVGLAGGQETQYF
- TRBJ1-1 TRBV4-1 few TGCGCCAGCAGCCCGAGGGGGGGAACTGAAGCTTTCTTT CASSPRGGTEAFF
TRBD1 TRBJ2-7 TRBV6-1 - TGTGCCAGCAGGGGGGACAGGGGGTACAGGTACTTC CASRGDRGYRYF
- TRBJ1-5 TRBV18 - TGTGCCAGCTCACCGACTTCGGGGACATCCGATAGCAATCAGCCCCAGCATTTT CASSPTSGTSDSNQPQHF
- TRBJ2-1 TRBV27 - TGTGCCAGCGGAGGGAGCCGCTCGGGCAATGAGCAGTTCTTC CASGGSRSGNEQFF
TRBD2 TRBJ2-2 TRBV19 - TGTGCCAGTAGTCTGCGGGAGACCGCAGGGGAGCTGTTTTTT CASSLRETAGELFF
- TRBJ2-7 TRBV27 - TGTGCCAGCAGTTTATCAGTCTGGAGCTCCTACGAGCAGTACTTC CASSLSVWSSYEQYF
- TRBJ2-1 TRBV19 once TGTGCCAGTAGTATTGAGCGGCCTCCTGCGAATGAGCAGTTCTTC CASSIERPPANEQFF
- TRBJ2-7 TRBV5-4 once TGTGCCAGCAGCTTCGGAGGGGAAAACTACGAGCAGTACTTC CASSFGGENYEQYF
TRBD1 TRBJ2-1 TRBV4-1 - TGCGCCAGCAGCCAGTGGCAGGGGGTTTACAATGAGCAGTTCTTC CASSQWQGVYNEQFF
TRBD2 TRBJ2-1 TRBV6-4 - TGTGCCAGCAGTGACGGTAGCGGGGGGGTCGATGAGCAGTTCTTC CASSDGSGGVDEQFF
TRBD2 TRBJ2-2 TRBV7-8 - TGTGCCAGCAGCTTCGGGGAGCGGGGGCCCGTCTCGAACACCGGGGAGCTGTTTTTT CASSFGERGPVSNTGELFF
- TRBJ2-2 TRBV19 - TGTGCCAGTAGTATAGACAAAGGGGGGAACACCGGGGAGCTGTTTTTT CASSIDKGGNTGELFF